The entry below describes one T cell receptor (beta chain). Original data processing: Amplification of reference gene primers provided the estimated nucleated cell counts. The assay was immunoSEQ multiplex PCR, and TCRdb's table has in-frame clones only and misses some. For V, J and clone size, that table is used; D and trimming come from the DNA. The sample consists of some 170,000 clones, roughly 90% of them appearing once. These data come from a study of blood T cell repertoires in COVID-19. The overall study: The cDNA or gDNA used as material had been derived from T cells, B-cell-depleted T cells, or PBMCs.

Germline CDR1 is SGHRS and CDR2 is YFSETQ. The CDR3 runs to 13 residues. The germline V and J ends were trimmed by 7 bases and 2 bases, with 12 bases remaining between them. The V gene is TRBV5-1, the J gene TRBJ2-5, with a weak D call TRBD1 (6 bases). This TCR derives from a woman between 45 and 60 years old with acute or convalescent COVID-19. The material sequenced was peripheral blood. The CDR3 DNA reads TGCGCCAGCTCCTCGAGGGGGCAAGAGACCCAGTACTTC. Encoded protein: CASSSRGQETQYF.